The 10 T cell receptor beta chains below all came from one sample that was sequenced in a study of sequential checkpoint blockade in melanoma. Measured with immunoSEQ multiplex PCR; TCRdb has only the in-frame clones, and not every one. The sample gives more than 9,500 clones, roughly four fifths of which show up once; about a tenth is in the top ten. The treatment is: randomized to nivolumab then ipilimumab (arm A) or the reverse (arm B). This sample comprised CD8+ T cells sorted from blood (inferred from file names), obtained from a patient given nivolumab and ipilimumab in sequence. Source of these receptors: a human donor with melanoma.

This chain links TRBV19 with TRBJ2-7; D is possibly TRBD1 (6 bases). The CDR3 sequence is 13 residues long. Trimming cost V 6 bases and J 1 base, with 10 bases left between them. CDR1 and CDR2 (germline): LNHDA, SQIVND (reference sequence). The CDR3 nucleotides are TGTGCCAGTAGCGCCGGGACATCCTACGAGCAGTACTTC. It encodes CASSAGTSYEQYF.

The chain uses TRBV4-1 and TRBJ2-5; TRBD2 is a possible D gene (5 bases). Germline V gene data show CDR1 as MGHRA and CDR2 as YSYEKL. V was cut by 3 bases and J by 1 base, with 15 bases left in between. This CDR3 has 16 amino acids. CDR3 DNA sequence: TGCGCCAGCAGCCAGACCCCAGCTAGCCTCCAAGAGACCCAGTACTTC. Protein sequence: CASSQTPASLQETQYF.

V and J are TRBV7-9 and TRBJ2-6, with D maybe TRBD1 (5 bases). Per the germline V gene, CDR1 is SEHNR and CDR2 is FQNEAQ (reference sequence). CDR3 length: 16 residues. Trimming took off 5 bases at V and 0 bases at J, with 11 bases between the two ends. In DNA, the CDR3 is TGTGCCAGCAGCCAGGGCCCCTACTCTGGGGCCAACGTCCTGACTTTC. This sequence encodes CASSQGPYSGANVLTF.

V usage is TRBV11-1 and J usage is TRBJ1-1; weak D call: TRBD1 (5 bases). The CDR3 has 11 amino acids. CDR1 SGHAT and CDR2 FQDESV come from the germline V gene (reference sequence). The ends were cut back, 3 bases at V and 8 bases at J, with 7 bases in the middle. The CDR3 bases are TGTGCCAGCAGCTTTGGACAAGAAGCTTTCTTT. Residues: CASSFGQEAFF.

This clone was seen just once. The chain is built from TRBV5-6 and TRBJ2-3; 7 nucleotides line up with TRBD2. Germline V gene sequence: CDR1 SGHDT, CDR2 YYEEEE. V lost 0 bases and J lost 4; bases outside the gene matches: 11. This CDR3 has 17 amino acids. The CDR3 spells CASSLAFAGVDSDTQYF. CDR3 nucleotide sequence: TGTGCCAGCAGCTTGGCCTTTGCGGGAGTTGATTCAGATACGCAGTATTTT.

This clone is deemed large. The rearrangement links TRBV14 to TRBJ2-1; 9 positions agree with TRBD2. Unmatched junction bases numbered 10, after V lost 4 bases and J lost 6 bases. The germline V gene encodes CDR1 SGHDN and CDR2 FVKESK. The CDR3 extends over 16 amino acids. The CDR3 nucleotides are TGTGCCAGCAGCCCCATTCGACTAGCGGAATTCAATGAGCAGTTCTTC. Its protein product is CASSPIRLAEFNEQFF.

The chain recombines TRBV9 with TRBJ2-3, with 9 positions matching TRBD2. This CDR3 has 16 residues. The ends lost 0 bases at V and 2 bases at J; junction bases unmatched: 4. The germline V gene encodes CDR1 SGDLS and CDR2 YYNGEE. The CDR3: CASSVASGKYTDTQYF. In DNA form, the CDR3 reads TGTGCCAGCAGCGTAGCTAGCGGGAAATACACAGATACGCAGTATTTT.

The rearrangement uses TRBV7-3 and TRBJ2-1; 7 bases align to TRBD2. Per germline, CDR1 SGHTA and CDR2 FQGTGA. The CDR3 extends over 17 amino acids. Trimming took 1 base from V and 2 from J; bases not matched to a gene: 8. The CDR3 DNA follows: TGTGCCAGCAGCTTAAAGAGTGGGAGGGCTGCCTACAATGAGCAGTTCTTC. This translates into CASSLKSGRAAYNEQFF.

The chain uses TRBV10-3 and TRBJ1-3, with TRBD1 identical over 8 bases. This CDR3 is 16 amino acids long. The germline V gene has CDR1 ENHRY and CDR2 SYGVKD. The V segment lost 3 bases and the J segment 2 bases; nucleotides outside the gene matches: 6. The CDR3 loop reads CAISDPGGLAGNTIYF. The CDR3 DNA sequence: TGTGCCATCAGTGACCCAGGGGGCTTGGCTGGAAACACCATATATTTT.

The V and J genes are TRBV27 and TRBJ2-5; TRBD1 matches 8 bases. The tail of the sequence fits TRBJ2-7 better, so the J call may be wrong. The germline CDR1 and CDR2 sequences are MNHEY and SMNVEV (reference sequence). The CDR3 runs to 16 residues. The CDR3 is CASSPQTGEGAYEQYF. CDR3 DNA: TGTGCCAGCAGTCCCCAGACAGGGGAAGGGGCCTACGAGCAGTACTTC.